Following are 20 T cell receptor beta chains from one sample sequenced in a study of response to subunit inactivated influenza vaccine. TCRdb reprocessed the RT-PCR reads via MiXCR and lists one record per CDR3 protein. The sample has about 780,000 distinct CDR3 sequences, less than 20% seen once; the top ten hold around 9.9%. This specimen consisted of PBMCs from blood, obtained about 5 days after vaccination. Receptors were obtained from a man between 45 and 60 years old who received an inactivated influenza vaccine.

There are many counts of this clonotype. The rearrangement uses TRBV20-1 and TRBJ1-4, with a tentative D call TRBD1 (5 bases). Trimming pared 0 bases from V and 5 bases from J, leaving 19 bases between. Germline assignment: CDR1 DFQATT and CDR2 SNEGSKA (reference sequence). The CDR3 is made up of 17 amino acids. The CDR3 nucleotides read TGCAGTGCTAGAGATCTTCTCGGGACTTCGAGAAATGAAAAACTGTTTTTT. The encoded protein is CSARDLLGTSRNEKLFF.

The rearrangement links TRBV7-2 to TRBJ2-3, with no clear D. Germline-derived CDR1 and CDR2 are SGHTA and FQGNSA. This CDR3 contains 17 residues. Trimming stripped 0 bases from V and 0 bases from J, with 13 bases between. The CDR3 reads CASSLAGTPRSTDTQYF. The CDR3 nucleotides are TGTGCCAGCAGCTTAGCGGGCACGCCGAGAAGCACAGATACGCAGTATTTT. Supplemented by reference TRBV7-2 and TRBJ2-3, the full variable domain reads GAGVSQSPSNKVTEKGKDVELRCDPISGHTALYWYRQSLGQGLEFLIYFQGNSAPDKSGLPSDRFSAERTGGSVSTLTIQRTQQEDSAVYLCASSLAGTPRSTDTQYFGPGTRLTVL.

The chain links TRBV10-3 to TRBJ2-7; D remains ambiguous. This CDR3 comprises 13 residues. CDR1 ENHRY and CDR2 SYGVKD come from the germline V gene. The V and J ends lost 5 bases and 7 bases respectively, with 15 bases between them. The CDR3: CAISSATVQEQYF. For the CDR3, the DNA is TGTGCCATCAGTTCGGCGACGGTCCAGGAGCAGTACTTC.

The chain is built from TRBV20-1 and TRBJ2-7, with D possibly matching TRBD2 (5 bases). This CDR3 spans 14 amino acids. V shed 1 base and J shed 2 bases, with 12 bases lying between them. Looked up from germline, CDR1 is DFQATT and CDR2 is SNEGSKA (reference sequence). For the CDR3, the DNA is TGCAGTGCTAGAGGCGGAGGCAAAACCTACGAGCAGTACTTC. It codes for CSARGGGKTYEQYF.

The genes are TRBV10-3 and TRBJ2-5, with 7 positions matching TRBD2. Germline lookup yields CDR1 ENHRY and CDR2 SYGVKD. The CDR3 runs 14 residues. V shed 8 bases, J shed 4 bases, and the junction held 10 bases outside the gene matches. CDR3 nucleotides: TGTGCCATCTGGGGGGGTATTTTAGGAGAGACCCAGTACTTC. Translated: CAIWGGILGETQYF.

This clonotype was recorded a few times. The chain is built from TRBV5-1 and TRBJ1-3; D may be TRBD1 (5 bases). Germline CDR1 is SGHRS and CDR2 is YFSETQ. The CDR3 covers 16 residues. V was cut by 4 bases and J by 2 bases, with 16 bases left in between. The CDR3 nucleotides read TGCGCCAGCAGCGACGGAGGGACGTTAACTGGAAACACCATATATTTT. This gives the protein CASSDGGTLTGNTIYF.

The gene calls are TRBV6-5 and TRBJ2-3; 9 nucleotides match TRBD2. CDR1 is MNHEY and CDR2 is SVGAGI in the germline V gene. Trimming took 0 bases from V and 0 from J; bases not matched to a gene: 7. This CDR3 has 18 residues. CDR3 loop: CASSYSSGGGISTDTQYF. The DNA of the CDR3 is TGTGCCAGCAGTTACTCTAGCGGGGGAGGAATTAGCACAGATACGCAGTATTTT.

V is TRBV7-9 and J is TRBJ2-7; maybe TRBD2 (7 bases). CDR1 and CDR2 from the germline V gene are SEHNR and FQNEAQ (reference sequence). Deletions cut 5 bases from V and 5 bases from J, with 16 bases between. The CDR3 consists of 14 residues. This chain's CDR3 is CASSRGGVIDEQYF. As DNA, the CDR3 is TGTGCCAGCAGCCGAGGGGGGGTTATTGACGAGCAGTACTTC. Looking up the rest from reference TRBV7-9 and TRBJ2-7 gives the full variable domain: DTGVSQNPRHKITKRGQNVTFRCDPISEHNRLYWYRQTLGQGPEFLTYFQNEAQLEKSRLLSDRFSAERPKGSFSTLEIQRTEQGDSAMYLCASSRGGVIDEQYFGPGTRLTVT.

This clonotype was counted only a few times. The CDR3 DNA reads as TGCGCCAGCAGTGAGTCGGGGAGGGGGCGGACTGAAGCTTTCTTT. Translated, it gives CASSESGRGRTEAFF. The V and J genes are TRBV10-2 and TRBJ1-1, with TRBD1 matching 7 bases. Germline V gives CDR1 WSHSY, CDR2 SAAADI. The V segment lost 0 bases and the J segment 5 bases; nucleotides outside the gene matches: 6. The CDR3 covers 15 residues.

This chain connects TRBV29-1 to TRBJ2-2; D gene unclear. The germline CDR1 and CDR2 sequences are SQVTM and ANQGSEA. The CDR3 contains 16 residues. Trimming removed 0 bases from V and 0 bases from J, with 11 bases in between. In nucleotides, the CDR3 is TGCAGCGTTGAAGACCCCAGGAGCCCGAACACCGGGGAGCTGTTTTTT. Its translation is CSVEDPRSPNTGELFF.

Only a few counts were recorded for this clonotype. The chain links TRBV12-3 or TRBV12-4 to TRBJ1-1; maybe TRBD1 (5 bases). CDR3 length equals 16 residues. V gave up 1 base and J gave up 1 base, with 13 bases separating them. The CDR3 sequence is CASSLGGALRNTEAFF. In nucleotides, the CDR3 is TGTGCCAGCAGTTTAGGAGGGGCCTTGAGGAACACTGAAGCTTTCTTT.

This clonotype has a handful of counts. The chain employs TRBV20-1 and TRBJ2-3; 13 bases agree with TRBD2. The CDR3 is 18 amino acids. V was pared by 1 base and J by 2 bases, with 9 bases of the junction left unmatched. Germline CDR1 reads DFQATT; CDR2 reads SNEGSKA (reference sequence). The CDR3 loop reads CSARVTSGGAEFTDTQYF. CDR3 DNA: TGCAGTGCTAGAGTCACTAGCGGGGGGGCCGAGTTCACAGATACGCAGTATTTT.

This clonotype came up many times. The chain carries TRBV15 and TRBJ2-1; 11 bases map to TRBD2. CDR3 size: 16 residues. J gave up 5 bases and V 1 base, and 4 bases lay outside the gene matches. Per the germline V gene, CDR1 is LNHNV and CDR2 is YYDKDF (reference sequence). CDR3 sequence (DNA): TGTGCCACCAGCAGAGGGGGACTAGCGGCTAACAATGAGCAGTTCTTC. Its translation is CATSRGGLAANNEQFF.

The gene calls are TRBV5-4 and TRBJ2-1; 8 bases agree with TRBD2. The CDR3 covers 15 residues. V trimming: 5 bases; J trimming: 3 bases; junction bases outside the gene matches: 7. Germline V gene sequence: CDR1 SGHNT, CDR2 YYREEE (reference sequence). DNA of the CDR3: TGTGCCAGCAGACGCGGGGGGACATACTACAATGAGCAGTTCTTC. It translates to CASRRGGTYYNEQFF.

The chain couples TRBV6-1 to TRBJ1-5, with D unresolved. CDR3 length equals 13 residues. Per the germline V gene, CDR1 is MNHNS and CDR2 is SASEGT. Trimming cost V 8 bases and J 6 bases, with 14 bases left between them. CDR3 DNA sequence: TGTGCCAGCGAGGGCTGGGGATCTCAGCCCCAGCATTTT. Protein sequence: CASEGWGSQPQHF.

Only a few counts were recorded for this clonotype. As DNA, the CDR3 is TGCAGTGCTAGAGATCTCGTGGGGACAGGCGAAGAGACCCAGTACTTC. Its protein is CSARDLVGTGEETQYF. The rearrangement uses TRBV20-1 and TRBJ2-5; 8 positions match TRBD1. There are 16 residues in the CDR3. The germline CDR1 and CDR2 sequences are DFQATT and SNEGSKA (reference sequence). Trimming took 0 bases from V and 3 from J; bases not matched to a gene: 9.

This clonotype was seen at least ten times. The genes are TRBV20-1 and TRBJ2-7; unclear D gene. CDR1 is DFQATT and CDR2 is SNEGSKA in the germline V gene (reference sequence). The CDR3 runs to 13 residues. V lost 7 bases, J lost 5 bases, and 18 bases lay in between. CDR3: CSVPADFLHEQYF. The CDR3, as DNA: TGCAGTGTCCCGGCGGATTTCCTGCACGAGCAGTACTTC.

The chain joins TRBV5-1 to TRBJ2-7; the D call may be TRBD1 or TRBD2 (5 bases each). The V gene's germline CDR1 is SGHRS and CDR2 YFSETQ. This CDR3 is built from 15 residues. V lost 4 bases to trimming and J lost 5 bases, with 19 bases between them. CDR3 loop: CASSPGTMGIDEQYF. The CDR3 region has the DNA TGCGCCAGCAGCCCCGGGACGATGGGCATAGACGAGCAGTACTTC.

The rearrangement joins TRBV5-5 to TRBJ2-2, with D possibly matching TRBD2 (6 bases). Germline V gene sequence: CDR1 SGHKS, CDR2 YYEKEE (reference sequence). Trimming left V 0 bases short and J 7 bases short, with 13 bases between. This CDR3 comprises 15 residues. Here the CDR3 reads CASSLVLGSDGELFF. The CDR3 DNA reads TGTGCCAGCAGCTTGGTCCTCGGGAGCGACGGGGAGCTGTTTTTT.

This clonotype has just a few counts. This chain uses TRBV29-1 with TRBJ2-5; the match to TRBD1 covers 7 bases. CDR1 and CDR2 from the germline V gene are SQVTM and ANQGSEA. The V segment lost 5 bases and the J segment 2 bases; nucleotides outside the gene matches: 5. The CDR3 has 13 residues. Here the CDR3 reads CSVRGTAQETQYF. The CDR3 DNA is TGCAGCGTTAGGGGGACAGCACAAGAGACCCAGTACTTC.